These T cell receptor beta chains were read from a single sample in a study of identical twins. From the 5' RACE reads, TCRdb called clonotypes with MiXCR, one entry per CDR3 protein. The data show 200,000 or so distinct CDR3 sequences, 15% seen once. This same sample was also taken into another study, of T cells expressing NK-cell markers.

Sequencing input: CD8+ T cells sorted from blood. These receptor sequences come from a woman under 30 in good health. CDR3s include the opening cysteine and the closing phenylalanine or tryptophan. Fields, in order: CDR3 protein, J gene, V gene.

CASSQEVASAYNEQFF | TRBJ2-1 | TRBV4-3
CASSLAVNYEQYF | TRBJ2-7 | TRBV7-9
CAIKSGAGELFF | TRBJ2-2 | TRBV10-3
CASSTGQVNPMNTEAFF | TRBJ1-1 | TRBV3-1
CASSDSNNEQFF | TRBJ2-1 | TRBV6-4
CASSFYASGANVLTF | TRBJ2-6 | TRBV5-1
CASSPLQGIESYGYTF | TRBJ1-2 | TRBV7-9
CASSLVSGTTYEQYF | TRBJ2-7 | TRBV5-5
CSARAASEAFF | TRBJ1-1 | TRBV20-1
CASSLVQGSSYEQYF | TRBJ2-7 | TRBV13
CTTSGDQNEQFF | TRBJ2-1 | TRBV21-1
CASSTPGQLNGSYNEQFF | TRBJ2-1 | TRBV6-1
CASSYSRRDTYTFYGYTF | TRBJ1-2 | TRBV6-2/TRBV6-3
CASSQTSGHLGETQYF | TRBJ2-5 | TRBV4-2
CASSPAGTDTQYF | TRBJ2-3 | TRBV12-3/TRBV12-4
CASSQVRGANYGYTF | TRBJ1-2 | TRBV4-3
CASSVGSGGSYEQYF | TRBJ2-7 | TRBV9
CASSPSGGLAYEQYF | TRBJ2-7 | TRBV12-3/TRBV12-4
CASGLAGNEQFF | TRBJ2-1 | TRBV6-6
CSASEGEYEQYF | TRBJ2-7 | TRBV20-1
CAIGKKGNMGLSEQYF | TRBJ2-7 | TRBV10-3
CASSSTLAAPRYEQFF | TRBJ2-1 | TRBV14
CSARLAGAQETQYF | TRBJ2-5 | TRBV20-1
CASSLSSGRPNTGELFF | TRBJ2-2 | TRBV6-5
CASSLMDSWETQYF | TRBJ2-5 | TRBV5-5
CASSIGKRDTQYF | TRBJ2-3 | TRBV19
CASSFWGGETQYF | TRBJ2-5 | TRBV12-3/TRBV12-4
CASSLTGNGELFF | TRBJ2-2 | TRBV14
CASSSAGTAIQPQHF | TRBJ1-5 | TRBV12-3/TRBV12-4
CSARSPGTDEQYF | TRBJ2-7 | TRBV20-1
CASSLKPLSYNEQFF | TRBJ2-1 | TRBV5-5
CASSLGQGAVNEQFF | TRBJ2-1 | TRBV5-5
CASTQTSGIVETQYF | TRBJ2-5 | TRBV7-2
CASSFVGVGGSSYEQYF | TRBJ2-7 | TRBV27
CASSVAANEQFF | TRBJ2-1 | TRBV9
CASDRRGSAIYF | TRBJ1-3 | TRBV12-3/TRBV12-4
CSARPLGEQFF | TRBJ2-1 | TRBV20-1
CASTPWRSENTGELFF | TRBJ2-2 | TRBV12-3/TRBV12-4
CASSQRVQETQYF | TRBJ2-5 | TRBV4-1
CASSEVQGGTYEQYF | TRBJ2-7 | TRBV2
CASSLHTTGELFF | TRBJ2-2 | TRBV5-1
CASSLVGLAGGPLFF | TRBJ2-1 | TRBV7-9
CASSQEGLGSGANVLTF | TRBJ2-6 | TRBV4-3
CASTATQEGRTYEQYF | TRBJ2-7 | TRBV9
CASSYAGQNTEAFF | TRBJ1-1 | TRBV6-5
CASSVGTHLRNEQFF | TRBJ2-1 | TRBV9
CASSFEGAGTEQYF | TRBJ2-7 | TRBV7-9
CASSQVGNTGELFF | TRBJ2-2 | TRBV4-1
CASRQGDYGYTF | TRBJ1-2 | TRBV6-5
CASSGTSNTGELFF | TRBJ2-2 | TRBV27
CASSSFAKTSTDTQYF | TRBJ2-3 | TRBV7-9
CASVPAGRSSYNEQFF | TRBJ2-1 | TRBV2
CASSLGTPATEAFF | TRBJ1-1 | TRBV27
CASSVQGAAYEQYF | TRBJ2-7 | TRBV12-3/TRBV12-4
CSVEKGLYTEAFF | TRBJ1-1 | TRBV29-1
CASSPLDSGLYF | TRBJ1-3 | TRBV9
CASSPAQRDAEQFF | TRBJ2-1 | TRBV7-9